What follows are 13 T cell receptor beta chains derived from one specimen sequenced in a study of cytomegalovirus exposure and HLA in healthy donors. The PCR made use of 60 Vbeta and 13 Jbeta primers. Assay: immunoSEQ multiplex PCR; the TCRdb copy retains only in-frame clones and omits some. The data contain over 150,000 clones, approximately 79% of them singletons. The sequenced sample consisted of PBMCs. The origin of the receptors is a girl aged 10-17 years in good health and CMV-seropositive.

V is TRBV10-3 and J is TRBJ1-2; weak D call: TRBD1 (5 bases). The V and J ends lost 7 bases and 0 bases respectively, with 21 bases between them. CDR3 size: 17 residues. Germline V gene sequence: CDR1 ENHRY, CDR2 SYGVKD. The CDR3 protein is CAINDRSQSRANYGYTF. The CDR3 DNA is TGTGCCATCAATGACAGATCGCAGTCTAGAGCTAACTATGGCTACACCTTC.

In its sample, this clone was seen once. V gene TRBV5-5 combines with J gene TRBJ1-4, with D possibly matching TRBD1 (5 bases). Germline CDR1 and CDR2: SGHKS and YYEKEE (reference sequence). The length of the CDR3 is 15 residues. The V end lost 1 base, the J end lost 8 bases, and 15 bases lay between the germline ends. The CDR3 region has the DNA TGTGCCAGCAGCTTGTGGGGGACTGAACACGAAAAACTGTTTTTT. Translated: CASSLWGTEHEKLFF. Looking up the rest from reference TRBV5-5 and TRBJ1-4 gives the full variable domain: DAGVTQSPTHLIKTRGQQVTLRCSPISGHKSVSWYQQVLGQGPQFIFQYYEKEERGRGNFPDRFSARQFPNYSSELNVNALLLGDSALYLCASSLWGTEHEKLFFGSGTQLSVL.

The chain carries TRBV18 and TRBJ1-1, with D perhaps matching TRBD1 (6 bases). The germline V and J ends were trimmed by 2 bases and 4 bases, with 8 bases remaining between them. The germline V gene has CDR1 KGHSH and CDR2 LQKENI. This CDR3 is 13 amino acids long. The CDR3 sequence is CASSPTGFTEAFF. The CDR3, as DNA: TGTGCCAGCTCACCAACAGGGTTCACTGAAGCTTTCTTT.

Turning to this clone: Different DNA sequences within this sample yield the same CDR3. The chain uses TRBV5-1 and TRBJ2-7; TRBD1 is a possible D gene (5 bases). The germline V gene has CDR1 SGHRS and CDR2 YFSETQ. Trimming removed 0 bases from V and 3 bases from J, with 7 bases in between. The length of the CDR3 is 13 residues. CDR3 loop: CASSLGQNYEQYF. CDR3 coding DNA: TGCGCCAGCAGCTTGGGACAGAACTACGAGCAGTACTTC.

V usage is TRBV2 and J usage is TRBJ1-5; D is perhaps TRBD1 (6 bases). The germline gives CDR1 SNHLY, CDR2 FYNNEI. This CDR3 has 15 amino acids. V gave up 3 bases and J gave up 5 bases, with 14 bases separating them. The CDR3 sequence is CASSDRTVPDQPQHF. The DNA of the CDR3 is TGTGCCAGCAGTGACAGGACAGTTCCTGATCAGCCCCAGCATTTT.

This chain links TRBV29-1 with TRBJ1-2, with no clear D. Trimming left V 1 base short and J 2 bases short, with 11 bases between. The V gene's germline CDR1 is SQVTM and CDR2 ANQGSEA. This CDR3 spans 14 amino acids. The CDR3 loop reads CSVEGGAPNYGYTF. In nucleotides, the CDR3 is TGCAGCGTTGAAGGAGGCGCCCCGAACTATGGCTACACCTTC.

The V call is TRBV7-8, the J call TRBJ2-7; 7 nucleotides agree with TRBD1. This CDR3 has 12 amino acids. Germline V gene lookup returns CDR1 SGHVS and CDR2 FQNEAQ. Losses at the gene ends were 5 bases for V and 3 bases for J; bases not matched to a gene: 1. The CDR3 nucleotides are TGTGCCAGCAGCGGGACAGACTACGAGCAGTACTTC. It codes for CASSGTDYEQYF.

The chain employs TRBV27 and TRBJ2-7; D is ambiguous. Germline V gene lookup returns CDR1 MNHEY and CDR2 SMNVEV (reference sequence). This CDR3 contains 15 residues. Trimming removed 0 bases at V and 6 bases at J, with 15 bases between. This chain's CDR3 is CASSLSAVGWSEQYF. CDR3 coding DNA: TGTGCCAGCAGTTTATCGGCGGTTGGTTGGAGCGAGCAGTACTTC.

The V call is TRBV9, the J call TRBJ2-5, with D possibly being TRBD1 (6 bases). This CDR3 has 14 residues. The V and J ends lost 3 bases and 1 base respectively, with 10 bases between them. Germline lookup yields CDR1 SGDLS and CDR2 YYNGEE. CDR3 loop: CASSGGGSQETQYF. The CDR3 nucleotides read TGTGCCAGCAGCGGAGGGGGTTCCCAAGAGACCCAGTACTTC.

CDR3 nucleotides: TGTGCCAGTAACAGGCTGGACAGGAACACTGAAGCTTTCTTT. It codes for CASNRLDRNTEAFF. V is TRBV27 and J is TRBJ1-1, with D tentatively TRBD1 (6 bases). The CDR3 runs to 14 residues. Between the trimmed V and J ends, which lost 9 bases and 1 base, there was a span of 15 bases. Germline CDR1 is MNHEY and CDR2 is SMNVEV (reference sequence).

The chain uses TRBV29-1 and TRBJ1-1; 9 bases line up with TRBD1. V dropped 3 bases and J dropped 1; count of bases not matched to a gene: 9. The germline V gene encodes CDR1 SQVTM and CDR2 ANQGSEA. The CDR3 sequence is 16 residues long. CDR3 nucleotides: TGCAGCGTTGATTTCCGGGACAGGGAACCGAACACTGAAGCTTTCTTT. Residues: CSVDFRDREPNTEAFF.

The CDR3: CASSLGSASGGETQYF. Written as DNA, the CDR3 is TGCGCCAGCAGCTTGGGGTCGGCTAGCGGGGGGGAGACCCAGTACTTC. The V gene is TRBV5-1, the J gene TRBJ2-5; 11 positions match TRBD2. This CDR3 contains 16 residues. V lost 0 bases to trimming and J lost 5 bases; unmatched junction nucleotides: 6. Germline CDR1 is SGHRS and CDR2 is YFSETQ.

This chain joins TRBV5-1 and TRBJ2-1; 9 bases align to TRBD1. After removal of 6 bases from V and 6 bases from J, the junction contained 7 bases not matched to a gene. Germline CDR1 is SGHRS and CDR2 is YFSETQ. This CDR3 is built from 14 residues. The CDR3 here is CASTPGQGSNEQFF. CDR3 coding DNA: TGCGCCAGCACCCCGGGACAGGGCTCCAATGAGCAGTTCTTC.